The rows below give T cell receptor beta chains drawn from one sample of a study of blood T cell repertoires in COVID-19. Using immunoSEQ multiplex PCR, the repertoire was profiled, and TCRdb retains in-frame clones only, with some absent. The table shows 430,000 or so clones, with 80% to 90% occurring only once. Specimen: peripheral blood. The receptors come from a man younger than 35 with COVID-19, enrolled during active disease. The CDR3 runs from the conserved cysteine through the conserved F or W. D genes are given only for firm matches. Expanded clones are given a class, and other clones once, few, many or no size at all.

d_gene,v_gene,abundance,j_gene,CDR3aa,CDR3nt
NA,TRBV29-1,NA,TRBJ1-6,CSVVQGILHF,TGCAGCGTTGTCCAGGGAATCCTCCACTTT
NA,TRBV28,once,TRBJ2-3,CASSFRESTDTQYF,TGTGCCAGCAGTTTCCGCGAGAGCACAGATACGCAGTATTTT
TRBD2,TRBV7-8,NA,TRBJ2-5,CASSLPGGETQYF,TGTGCCAGCAGCTTACCCGGGGGGGAGACCCAGTACTTC
NA,TRBV20-1,NA,TRBJ2-5,CSASTPRSQYF,TGCAGTGCTAGCACTCCTCGGTCCCAGTACTTC
NA,TRBV3-1/TRBV3-2,NA,TRBJ2-4,CASSQRNPRRLTSHLKNIQYF,TGTGCCAGCAGCCAACGAAACCCCCGGCGGCTAACCAGCCATCTCAAAAACATTCAGTACTTC
TRBD1,TRBV7-2,NA,TRBJ1-1,CASSSQGARTEAFF,TGTGCCAGCAGCTCGCAGGGGGCGCGCACTGAAGCTTTCTTT
NA,TRBV29-1,once,TRBJ1-2,CSVEAGGHGYTF,TGCAGCGTTGAAGCGGGGGGCCATGGCTACACCTTC
TRBD1,TRBV11-2,once,TRBJ2-7,CASSLGQGTYEQYF,TGTGCCAGCAGCTTGGGACAGGGAACGTACGAGCAGTACTTC
TRBD1,TRBV5-1,NA,TRBJ2-3,CASSLGSGQGTDTQYF,TGCGCCAGCAGCTTGGGTTCCGGACAGGGGACAGATACGCAGTATTTT
TRBD2,TRBV24-1,NA,TRBJ2-1,CATSLAVSSYNEQFF,TGTGCCACCAGTCTAGCGGTTAGCTCCTACAATGAGCAGTTCTTC
NA,TRBV10-2,NA,TRBJ2-1,CASSVDNEQFF,TGCGCCAGCAGCGTAGACAATGAGCAGTTCTTC
NA,TRBV7-9,NA,TRBJ2-3,CASSSIRVDTQYF,TGTGCCAGCAGCAGCATCAGGGTTGATACGCAGTATTTT
TRBD1,TRBV11-2,NA,TRBJ2-2,CASSFTGAGGELFF,TGTGCCAGCAGCTTTACAGGGGCCGGCGGGGAGCTGTTTTTT
NA,TRBV5-6,NA,TRBJ2-7,CASSLDRATVYEQYF,TGTGCCAGCAGCTTGGACAGGGCTACAGTCTACGAGCAGTACTTC
TRBD1,TRBV2,NA,TRBJ1-1,CASSAGQGARDTEAFF,TGTGCCAGCAGTGCAGGACAGGGGGCGCGGGACACTGAAGCTTTCTTT
TRBD1,TRBV24-1,once,TRBJ2-3,CATSEDRGTTSTDTQYF,TGTGCCACCAGTGAGGACAGGGGAACTACTAGCACAGATACGCAGTATTTT
TRBD2,TRBV7-6,NA,TRBJ2-1,CASSLPASGIDEQFF,TGTGCCAGCAGCTTACCGGCTAGCGGGATCGATGAGCAGTTCTTC
NA,TRBV2,once,TRBJ1-3,CASRAGGGSGNTIYF,TGTGCCAGCAGAGCGGGAGGGGGCTCTGGAAACACCATATATTTT
NA,TRBV6-6,NA,TRBJ2-7,CASSNQRYEQYF,TGTGCCAGCAGTAATCAGAGGTACGAGCAGTACTTC
TRBD1,TRBV6-5,NA,TRBJ2-7,CASSYDRAYEQYF,TGTGCCAGCAGTTACGACAGGGCCTACGAGCAGTACTTC
TRBD1,TRBV6-1,NA,TRBJ2-2,CASSDDRGLRELFF,TGTGCCAGCAGTGACGACAGGGGGCTAAGGGAGCTGTTTTTT
NA,TRBV5-1,NA,TRBJ2-3,CASRTRTDTDTQYF,TGCGCCAGCAGAACACGGACTGACACAGATACGCAGTATTTT
TRBD2,TRBV30,NA,TRBJ2-3,CAWERAGGSTDTQYF,TGTGCCTGGGAACGAGCGGGAGGGAGCACAGATACGCAGTATTTT
TRBD2,TRBV2,NA,TRBJ2-7,CASSDRTSGFSYEQYF,TGTGCCAGCAGTGATAGGACTAGCGGGTTCTCCTACGAGCAGTACTTC
TRBD2,TRBV2,NA,TRBJ2-5,CASGWREETQYF,TGTGCCAGCGGGTGGCGGGAGGAGACCCAGTACTTC
TRBD2,TRBV7-2,NA,TRBJ2-7,CASSLVTSGTYEQYF,TGTGCCAGCAGCCTCGTTACTAGCGGGACCTACGAGCAGTACTTC
TRBD1,TRBV19,few,TRBJ2-2,CASSMDRRNTGELFF,TGTGCCAGTAGTATGGACAGGCGGAACACCGGGGAGCTGTTTTTT
NA,TRBV19,once,TRBJ2-3,CASRGPTDTQYF,TGTGCCAGTAGGGGCCCCACAGATACGCAGTATTTT
NA,TRBV10-3,NA,TRBJ2-1,CAITGPETSNEQFF,TGTGCCATCACCGGTCCTGAAACTTCCAATGAGCAGTTCTTC
TRBD1,TRBV19,NA,TRBJ2-7,CASSMTGGDEQYF,TGTGCCAGTAGTATGACAGGGGGCGACGAGCAGTACTTC
TRBD1,TRBV24-1,NA,TRBJ1-2,CATSDSGTAYGYTF,TGTGCCACCAGTGACTCCGGGACAGCCTATGGCTACACCTTC
TRBD2,TRBV5-1,NA,TRBJ2-7,CASSLNPGLAEPYEQYF,TGCGCCAGCAGCTTAAACCCGGGACTAGCGGAGCCCTACGAGCAGTACTTC
TRBD1,TRBV25-1,once,TRBJ2-7,CASSGRQGEGAYEQYF,TGTGCCAGCAGCGGAAGACAGGGGGAGGGAGCCTACGAGCAGTACTTC
NA,TRBV30,NA,TRBJ2-7,CAWSRSPEQYF,TGTGCCTGGAGCCGGAGTCCCGAGCAGTACTTC
NA,TRBV30,NA,TRBJ2-7,CAWSRGRTGYSYEQYF,TGTGCCTGGAGTCGCGGCCGAACCGGGTACTCCTACGAGCAGTACTTC
TRBD1,TRBV6-6,NA,TRBJ1-5,CASSNKDRGNQPQHF,TGTGCCAGCAGTAACAAGGACAGGGGTAATCAGCCCCAGCATTTT
NA,TRBV19,NA,TRBJ1-1,CASSNWDTNTEAFF,TGTGCCAGTAGTAACTGGGACACGAACACTGAAGCTTTCTTT
TRBD2,TRBV5-1,NA,TRBJ2-1,CASSLAGRAGDEQFF,TGCGCCAGCAGCTTGGCGGGGAGGGCCGGGGATGAGCAGTTCTTC
NA,TRBV27,NA,TRBJ1-6,CASSLTLGGASSPLHF,TGTGCCAGCAGTTTAACTTTAGGGGGGGCCAGTTCACCCCTCCACTTT
TRBD2,TRBV6-2/TRBV6-3,NA,TRBJ2-1,CASSYEITAGGPKEQFF,TGTGCCAGCAGTTACGAAATAACAGCGGGGGGGCCGAAGGAGCAGTTCTTC
NA,TRBV6-5,NA,TRBJ1-3,CASRRVSSGNTIYF,TGTGCCTCGCGGAGGGTTTCCTCGGGAAACACCATATATTTT